The clone carrying this TCR beta chain was seen only a few times. Its antigen is not identified. Researchers barred patients who had uncontrolled infection, other autoimmune disease, pregnancy or lactation. Regions amplified from RNA transcripts were the TCR beta CDR3 regions. First-round RT-PCR targeting the TCR CDR3 was performed with the HTBI primer set. TCRdb fed the multiplex PCR reads into MiXCR, producing one record per CDR3 protein. The sample contains 400,000 or so distinct CDR3 sequences, over 12% of which appear only once. These data belong to a study of T cells in Graves' hyperthyroidism and ophthalmopathy. Points from the study as a whole: By a 13 V-J model, ophthalmopathy was set apart from stable hyperthyroidism.

The CDR3 sequence is 17 residues long. Trimming took 4 bases from V and 1 from J; bases not matched to a gene: 6. Germline loops: CDR1 SGHRS, CDR2 YFSETQ. The rearrangement joins TRBV5-1 to TRBJ2-3; 13 nucleotides line up with TRBD2. The origin of this receptor is a man aged 50 or older with Graves' ophthalmopathy. The source material was blood. The CDR3 reads CASSRKGLAGGTDTQYF. CDR3 DNA: TGCGCCAGCAGCAGAAAAGGACTAGCGGGAGGCACAGATACGCAGTATTTT.